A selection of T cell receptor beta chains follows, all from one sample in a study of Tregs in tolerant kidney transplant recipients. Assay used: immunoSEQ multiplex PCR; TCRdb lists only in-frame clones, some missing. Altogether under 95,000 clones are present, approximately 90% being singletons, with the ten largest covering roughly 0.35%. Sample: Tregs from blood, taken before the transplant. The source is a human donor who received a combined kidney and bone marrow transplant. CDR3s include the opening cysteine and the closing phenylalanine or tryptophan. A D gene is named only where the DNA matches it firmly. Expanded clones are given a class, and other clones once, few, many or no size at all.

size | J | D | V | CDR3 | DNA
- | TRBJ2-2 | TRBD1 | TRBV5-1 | CASIPGQWPGELFF | TGCGCCAGCATCCCGGGACAGTGGCCCGGGGAGCTGTTTTTT
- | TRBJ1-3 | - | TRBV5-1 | CASSSQSRTGNTIYF | TGCGCCAGCAGTTCGCAGAGCAGAACTGGAAACACCATATATTTT
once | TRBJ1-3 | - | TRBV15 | CATSRDPGPGNTIYF | TGTGCCACCAGCAGAGATCCGGGGCCTGGAAACACCATATATTTT
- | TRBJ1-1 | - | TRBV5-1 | CASSLATDLEAFF | TGCGCCAGCAGCTTGGCGACCGATTTGGAAGCTTTCTTT
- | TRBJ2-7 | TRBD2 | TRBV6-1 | CASSRTSGKGYEQYF | TGTGCCAGCAGTCGGACTAGCGGGAAGGGTTACGAGCAGTACTTC
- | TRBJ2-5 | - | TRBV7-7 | CASSSGSGETQYF | TGTGCTAGCAGCTCAGGGTCAGGAGAGACCCAGTACTTC
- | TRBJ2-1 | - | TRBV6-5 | CASGNNEQFF | TGTGCCAGCGGAAACAATGAGCAGTTCTTC
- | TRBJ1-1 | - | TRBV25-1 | CASSAGRGIEAFF | TGTGCCAGCAGTGCCGGCAGGGGTATTGAAGCTTTCTTT
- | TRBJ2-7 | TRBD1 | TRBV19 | CASSIPGGDEQYF | TGTGCCAGTAGTATACCAGGGGGCGACGAGCAGTACTTC
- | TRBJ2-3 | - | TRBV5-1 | CASSWGLDSTDTQYF | TGCGCCAGCAGCTGGGGACTGGACAGCACAGATACGCAGTATTTT
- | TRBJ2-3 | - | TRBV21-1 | CASSSHRVGTDTQYF | TGTGCCAGCAGCAGTCACAGGGTAGGCACAGATACGCAGTATTTT
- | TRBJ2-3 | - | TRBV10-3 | CAISQLDTDTQYF | TGTGCCATCAGTCAGCTGGACACAGATACGCAGTATTTT
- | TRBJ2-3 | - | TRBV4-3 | CASSQGQDTASTQYF | TGCGCCAGCAGCCAAGGACAGGACACGGCCAGTACGCAGTATTTT
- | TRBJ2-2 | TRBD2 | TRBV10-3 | CGSGGGRTGELFF | TGCGGATCTGGGGGAGGGCGCACCGGGGAGCTGTTTTTT
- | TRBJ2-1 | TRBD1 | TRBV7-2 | CASSWTGGFTNEQFF | TGTGCCAGCAGCTGGACAGGGGGATTTACGAATGAGCAGTTCTTC
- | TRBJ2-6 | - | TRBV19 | CASSISGTGANVLTF | TGTGCCAGTAGTATATCTGGTACTGGGGCCAACGTCCTGACTTTC
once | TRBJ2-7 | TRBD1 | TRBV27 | CASSLKTGTGGFSYEQYF | TGTGCCAGCAGTTTAAAGACCGGGACAGGGGGTTTTTCCTACGAGCAGTACTTC
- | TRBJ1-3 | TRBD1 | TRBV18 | CASSFDRASGNTIYF | TGTGCCAGCTCATTCGACAGGGCCTCTGGAAACACCATATATTTT
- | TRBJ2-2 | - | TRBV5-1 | CASSLSRGLGGTGELFF | TGCGCCAGCAGCTTGAGCAGGGGTCTAGGTGGTACCGGGGAGCTGTTTTTT
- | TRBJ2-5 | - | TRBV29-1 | CSVVSTEETQYF | TGCAGCGTTGTATCAACCGAAGAGACCCAGTACTTC
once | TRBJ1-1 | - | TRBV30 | CAWTKARENTEAFF | TGTGCCTGGACTAAGGCACGGGAGAACACTGAAGCTTTCTTT
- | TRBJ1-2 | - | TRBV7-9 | CASSQQLDSDYTF | TGTGCCAGCAGCCAACAACTGGACAGCGATTACACCTTC
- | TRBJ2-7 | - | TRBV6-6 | CASSYYTGLEQYF | TGTGCCAGCAGTTACTATACCGGGCTCGAGCAGTACTTC
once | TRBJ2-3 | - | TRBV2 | CAGALDTQYF | TGTGCCGGGGCTTTGGATACGCAGTATTTT
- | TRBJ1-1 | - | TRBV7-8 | CASSSRRLEAFF | TGTGCCAGCAGCTCGAGGAGGCTTGAAGCTTTCTTT
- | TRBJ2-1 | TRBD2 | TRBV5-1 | CASSFGLAEVNEQFF | TGCGCCAGCAGCTTTGGGCTAGCGGAGGTCAATGAGCAGTTCTTC
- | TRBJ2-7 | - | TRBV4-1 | CASSHWAGGGEQYF | TGCGCCAGCAGCCATTGGGCAGGGGGGGGTGAGCAGTACTTC
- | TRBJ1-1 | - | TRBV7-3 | CASSLRQRGTEAFF | TGTGCCAGCAGCTTAAGGCAGAGGGGCACTGAAGCTTTCTTT
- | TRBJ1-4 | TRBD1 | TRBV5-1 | CASRVLGQGHEKLFF | TGCGCCAGCAGAGTCCTAGGACAGGGCCATGAAAAACTGTTTTTT
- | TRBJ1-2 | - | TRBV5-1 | CASSLILEGYGYTF | TGCGCCAGCAGCTTGATTCTGGAAGGGTATGGCTACACCTTC
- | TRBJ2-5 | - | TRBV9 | CASSVGPPNIQETQYF | TGTGCCAGCAGCGTAGGACCACCAAACATCCAAGAGACCCAGTACTTC
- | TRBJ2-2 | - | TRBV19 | CASLTSDRHTGELFF | TGTGCCAGTCTCACCAGCGATCGGCACACCGGGGAGCTGTTTTTT
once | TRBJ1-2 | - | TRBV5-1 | CASSLTGYNYGYTF | TGCGCCAGCAGCTTGACAGGCTATAACTATGGCTACACCTTC
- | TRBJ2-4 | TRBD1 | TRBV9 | CASSLGQGNIQYF | TGTGCCAGCAGCCTAGGACAGGGAAACATTCAGTACTTC
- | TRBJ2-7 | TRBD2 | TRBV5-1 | CASSLGLAGLREQYF | TGCGCCAGCAGCTTGGGGCTAGCGGGATTGAGGGAGCAGTACTTC
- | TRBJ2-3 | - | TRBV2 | CASPWTLNTDTQYF | TGTGCCAGCCCATGGACACTTAACACAGATACGCAGTATTTT
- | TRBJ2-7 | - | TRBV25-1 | CASRGLPNEQYF | TGTGCCAGCAGAGGACTTCCCAACGAGCAGTACTTC
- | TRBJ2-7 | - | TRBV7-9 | CASSFSGSYEQYF | TGTGCCAGCAGCTTTTCCGGGAGCTACGAGCAGTACTTC
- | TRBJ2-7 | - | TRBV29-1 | CSVDRGYEQYF | TGCAGCGTTGACAGGGGCTACGAGCAGTACTTC
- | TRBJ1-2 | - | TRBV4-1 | CASSQAQDDYGYTF | TGCGCCAGCAGCCAAGCGCAGGACGACTATGGCTACACCTTC
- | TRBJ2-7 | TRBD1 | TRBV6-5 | CASSSGTGSYEQYF | TGTGCCAGCAGTTCCGGGACAGGCTCCTACGAGCAGTACTTC
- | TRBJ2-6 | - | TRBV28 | CASRGDLSGANVLTF | TGTGCCAGCAGGGGAGACCTCTCTGGGGCCAACGTCCTGACTTTC
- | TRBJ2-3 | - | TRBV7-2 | CASSVRKSTDTQYF | TGTGCCAGCAGCGTCAGGAAAAGCACAGATACGCAGTATTTT
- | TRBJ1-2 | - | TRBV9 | CASSVAGGGYTF | TGTGCCAGCAGCGTAGCAGGAGGTGGCTACACCTTC
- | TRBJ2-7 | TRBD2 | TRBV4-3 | CASSQRLAGVHEQYF | TGCGCCAGCAGCCAAAGACTAGCGGGAGTTCACGAGCAGTACTTC
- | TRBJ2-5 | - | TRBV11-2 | CASSPTETQYF | TGTGCCAGCAGCCCAACAGAGACCCAGTACTTC
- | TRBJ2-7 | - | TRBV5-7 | CASSLGGPNEQYF | TGTGCCAGCAGCTTGGGGGGCCCCAACGAGCAGTACTTC
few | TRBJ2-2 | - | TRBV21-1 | CASSHRDRNTGELFF | TGTGCCAGCAGCCACCGGGACAGGAACACCGGGGAGCTGTTTTTT
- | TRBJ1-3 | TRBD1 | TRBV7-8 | CASSSRDSYYSGNTIYF | TGTGCCAGCAGCTCTAGGGACAGCTACTACTCTGGAAACACCATATATTTT
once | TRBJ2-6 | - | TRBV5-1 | CASSPWGLNVLTF | TGCGCCAGCAGCCCCTGGGGTCTCAACGTCCTGACTTTC
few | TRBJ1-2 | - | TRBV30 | CAWSRDGRVDGYTF | TGTGCCTGGAGCCGTGACGGCAGGGTTGATGGCTACACCTTC
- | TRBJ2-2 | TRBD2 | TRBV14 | CASSLLAGEDAGELFF | TGTGCCAGCAGCCTACTAGCGGGAGAGGATGCCGGGGAGCTGTTTTTT
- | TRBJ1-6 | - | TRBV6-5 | CASSYNRGALHF | TGTGCCAGCAGTTACAATAGAGGCGCCCTCCACTTT
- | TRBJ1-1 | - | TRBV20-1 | CSAMNTEAFF | TGCAGTGCTATGAACACTGAAGCTTTCTTT